A selection of T cell receptor beta chains follows, all from one sample in a study of shared clonotypes between healthy human individuals. The assay was immunoSEQ multiplex PCR, and TCRdb's table has in-frame clones only and misses some. The table shows just over 2,000,000 clones, with 95% occurring only once. The sequenced sample was naive CD4+ T cells sorted from blood. Receptors were obtained from a man aged 18 to 29 in good health. Both conserved end residues are part of each CDR3. D genes are given only for firm matches.

D,J,V,CDR3,DNA
NA,TRBJ1-6,TRBV19,CASSIDRDNSPLHF,TGTGCCAGTAGTATTGATAGGGATAATTCACCCCTCCACTTT
NA,TRBJ2-7,TRBV14,CASSLLGKGSEQYF,TGTGCCAGCAGCCTTCTAGGGAAGGGTAGCGAGCAGTACTTC
NA,TRBJ1-3,TRBV5-6,CASSLPGESSGNTIYF,TGTGCCAGCAGCTTGCCGGGGGAGAGCTCTGGAAACACCATATATTTT
NA,TRBJ1-2,TRBV30,CAWSGQSNYGYTF,TGTGCCTGGAGTGGACAGTCTAACTATGGCTACACCTTC
NA,TRBJ2-5,TRBV2,CASVGDVSGTQYF,TGTGCCAGCGTGGGGGACGTATCAGGGACCCAGTACTTC
NA,TRBJ2-4,TRBV6-1,CASSEQGPAKNIQYF,TGTGCCAGCAGTGAACAGGGACCAGCCAAAAACATTCAGTACTTC
TRBD1,TRBJ1-2,TRBV2,CASRDRGPYGYTF,TGTGCCAGCCGGGACAGGGGGCCCTATGGCTACACCTTC
NA,TRBJ2-7,TRBV28,CASSFGGPYEQYF,TGTGCCAGCAGTTTTGGTGGCCCCTACGAGCAGTACTTC
TRBD2,TRBJ2-3,TRBV5-1,CASSLGLAGADTQYF,TGCGCCAGCAGCTTGGGGCTAGCGGGAGCTGATACGCAGTATTTT
TRBD1,TRBJ1-5,TRBV2,CASSKQGANQPQHF,TGTGCCAGCAGTAAACAGGGGGCGAATCAGCCCCAGCATTTT